This TCR beta chain was sequenced during a study of glioma-infiltrating T cells (dated by TCRdb to the mid-2010s). Background for the entire study: TCR alpha- and beta-chain repertoires were sequenced from glioma tissue, non-neoplastic brain tissue and matched peripheral blood mononuclear cells. To gauge divergence between tissue and blood T-cell populations, every tissue-infiltrating repertoire was compared against the peripheral blood repertoire from the same patient. Three low-grade glioma patients, under ten primary glioblastoma patients, and three non-glioma patients who contributed non-neoplastic brain tissue made up the paired cohort. On the study overall, not on this receptor specifically: VJ-independent divergence between tissue and blood was lower than expected in non-neoplastic patients but higher than expected in all gliomas, particularly low-grade gliomas. Group comparisons rested on small numbers: three non-neoplastic, three low-grade glioma and several glioblastoma patients. Very few CDR3 sequences were found to be shared between tissue and blood, and this scarcity was attributed to high CDR3 diversity and limited sampling.

The iRepertoire nested amplicon-rescue multiplex PCR (arm-PCR) platform was used to amplify TCR alpha and beta CDR3 regions from RNA. The input for one-step reverse transcription and amplification was roughly 100-450 ng of either tissue mRNA or PBMC total RNA. After bead purification, a secondary multiplex PCR added Illumina adapters, and libraries were gel-purified between 200 and 400 bp. The libraries contained internal 6-nucleotide barcodes that were used for demultiplexing. Libraries were sequenced on an Illumina MiSeq with 2x220 or 2x250 nucleotide paired-end reads. Per the authors' processing: FLASH 1.2.11 was used to merge paired reads, and BWA-MEM then aligned the reads to the GRCh37 human genome before TRA and TRB reads were extracted. V and J assignment used an IMGT-derived reference of cassette sequences and CDR3 motifs that included pseudogenes. Three-frame translation of reads was performed, and productive CDR3s were defined as those with a C...FGXG motif and no stop codons. Clonotypes were defined as unique combinations of V-J cassette pair and CDR3 amino acid sequence. Reads were filtered by Hamming distance, thresholded by each sample's sequence error rate in mapped regions. Through fastp at Q25 and MiXCR, TCRdb rebuilt clones from the public reads, retaining in-frame beta chains. Each CDR3 protein appears once, grouped with its most common genes and DNA. TCRdb, rather than the study authors, made the V and J calls. The sample table holds roughly 200,000 distinct CDR3 sequences, of which more than 30% were seen once. Of the sample, around 20% is held by the ten largest clones.

This clonotype was found a few times. This clone's antigen is unknown. Per-nucleotide qualities are absent, and no much larger clonotype sits a single base away. The receptor comes from a human donor with low-grade glioma or glioblastoma, undergoing nonglioma brain surgery, or in good health (not recorded which). Sample: glioma tissue, nonneoplastic brain tissue, or PBMCs (not recorded which).

The DNA is as follows: TGTGCCATCAGTGAGTCGATGGACAGGAAAATCTATGAGCAGTTCTTC. The resulting protein is CAISESMDRKIYEQFF. The chain links TRBV10-3 with TRBJ2-1; 7 bases in the middle match TRBD1. The germline V and J ends show losses of 0 bases and 8 bases respectively, and no gene match explains 10 bases of the junction. Reading the germline V gene gives CDR1 ENHRY and CDR2 SYGVKD. Its CDR3 holds 16 amino acids, cysteine through phenylalanine. Only the CDR3 DNA is retained, 48 bases long and in frame from the first base.